These 27 T cell receptor beta chains came from one sample sequenced in a study of neurological immune-mediated disorders. TCRdb re-called the 5' RACE reads through MiXCR, storing one row per CDR3 protein. This table has approximately 50,000 distinct CDR3 sequences, roughly 8% appearing once. Indicated time point: longitudinal time-point 3. Sample: PBMCs. The receptors shown here come from a woman aged 40-49 years in good health.

This clonotype came up many times. J is TRBJ1-2 and V is TRBV28, with a possible D match to TRBD1 (5 bases). Per the germline V gene, CDR1 is MDHEN and CDR2 is SYDVKM. The V end was cut by 5 bases, the J end by 5 bases, with 9 bases between. This CDR3 region has 12 residues. The CDR3 loop reads CASSPGGYGYTF. The CDR3 coding sequence is TGTGCCAGCAGTCCGGGGGGATATGGCTACACCTTC.

A remark on this clonotype: The junction and the germline gene differ at one end; a read error may be behind it. The chain recombines TRBV5-1 with TRBJ2-7, with a tentative D call TRBD2 (7 bases). The germline V gene encodes CDR1 SGHRS and CDR2 YFSETQ. This CDR3 has 16 residues. CDR3 loop: CASSRLGGRLSYELYF. The CDR3 bases are TGCGCTAGCAGCCGTCTCGGGGGGCGATTATCCTACGAGCTGTACTTC.

This clonotype appeared many times. The chain couples TRBV2 to TRBJ2-7, with unresolved D. The CDR3 is made up of 14 amino acids. Germline V lookup: CDR1 SNHLY, CDR2 FYNNEI. V dropped 5 bases and J dropped 0 bases, with 11 bases sitting between them. The CDR3 protein is CASSPIRTSYEQYF. CDR3 nucleotide sequence: TGTGCCAGCAGTCCTATCCGGACCTCCTACGAGCAGTACTTC. Complete variable domain (other parts from reference TRBV2 and TRBJ2-7): EPEVTQTPSHQVTQMGQEVILRCVPISNHLYFYWYRQILGQKVEFLVSFYNNEISEKSEIFDDQFSVERPDGSNFTLKIRSTKLEDSAMYFCASSPIRTSYEQYFGPGTRLTVT.

At least ten counts were recorded for this clonotype. The V gene is TRBV7-9, the J gene TRBJ2-3, with D hard to call. Germline CDR1 is SEHNR and CDR2 is FQNEAQ (reference sequence). Trimming removed 1 base at V and 3 bases at J, with 11 bases between. This CDR3 is 15 amino acids long. In DNA, the CDR3 is TGTGCCAGCAGCTTAGTCGTAGTAGGGACAGATACGCAGTATTTT. This translates into CASSLVVVGTDTQYF.

V usage is TRBV7-9 and J usage is TRBJ2-3; D unresolved. V was cut by 5 bases and J by 3 bases, with 9 bases left in between. Germline V gene sequence: CDR1 SEHNR, CDR2 FQNEAQ (reference sequence). The CDR3 is 13 residues long. CDR3 protein: CASSGTWTDTQYF. The CDR3 DNA is TGTGCCAGCAGCGGCACATGGACAGATACGCAGTATTTT. Using reference TRBV7-9 and TRBJ2-3 for the parts outside the CDR3, the full variable domain is DTGVSQNPRHKITKRGQNVTFRCDPISEHNRLYWYRQTLGQGPEFLTYFQNEAQLEKSRLLSDRFSAERPKGSFSTLEIQRTEQGDSAMYLCASSGTWTDTQYFGPGTRLTVL.

Ten or more counts support this clonotype. The chain couples TRBV20-1 to TRBJ1-2, with D uncertain. Germline assignment: CDR1 DFQATT and CDR2 SNEGSKA (reference sequence). This CDR3 contains 11 residues. Trimming took off 7 bases at V and 0 bases at J, with 6 bases between the two ends. The CDR3 coding sequence is TGCAGTGGTCGATCTAACTATGGCTACACCTTC. Translated, it gives CSGRSNYGYTF.

This clonotype was found many times. The chain employs TRBV20-1 and TRBJ1-2; 12 nucleotides align to TRBD1. The CDR3 spans 14 residues. Germline CDR1 DFQATT, CDR2 SNEGSKA (reference sequence). V dropped 3 bases and J dropped 7; count of bases not matched to a gene: 6. The CDR3 loop is CSARMGTGGGGYTF. The CDR3 coding sequence is TGCAGTGCTAGGATGGGGACAGGGGGCGGTGGCTACACCTTC.

V is TRBV27 and J is TRBJ2-3; TRBD2 might be the D (7 bases). CDR3 size: 16 residues. Germline loops: CDR1 MNHEY, CDR2 SMNVEV (reference sequence). Deletions cut 2 bases from V and 3 bases from J, with 15 bases between. The CDR3: CASSLAGAPYTDTQYF. The CDR3, as DNA: TGTGCCAGCAGTTTAGCGGGGGCGCCGTATACAGATACGCAGTATTTT.

This chain links TRBV5-1 with TRBJ2-5; no clear D gene. The CDR3 has 14 residues. The V and J ends lost 4 bases and 5 bases respectively, with 15 bases between them. The germline V gene has CDR1 SGHRS and CDR2 YFSETQ. The CDR3: CASSVTRAEETQYF. In DNA form, the CDR3 reads TGCGCCAGCAGCGTGACAAGGGCGGAGGAGACCCAGTACTTC. Based on the CDR3 plus reference TRBV5-1 and TRBJ2-5, the full variable domain is KAGVTQTPRYLIKTRGQQVTLSCSPISGHRSVSWYQQTPGQGLQFLFEYFSETQRNKGNFPGRFSGRQFSNSRSEMNVSTLELGDSALYLCASSVTRAEETQYFGPGTRLLVL.

Of note for this clonotype: The junction differs from germline at one of its ends, possibly a read error. The chain links TRBV2 to TRBJ1-5, with D possibly matching TRBD1 (5 bases). The CDR3 runs to 15 residues. The germline V gene encodes CDR1 SNHLY and CDR2 FYNNEI. The CDR3 DNA follows: TGTGCCAGCAGCCCGGGGGTCTATAGCAAGCAGCCCCAGCATTTT. It specifies CASSPGVYSKQPQHF.

This clonotype has at least ten counts. This chain connects TRBV20-1 to TRBJ1-1, with 7 bases lining up with TRBD1. The trim removed 5 bases at V and 0 bases at J, leaving 3 bases unmatched. CDR3 length equals 13 residues. CDR1 and CDR2 from the germline V gene are DFQATT and SNEGSKA (reference sequence). The CDR3 DNA is TGCAGTGCTCGGACAGGAATGAACACTGAAGCTTTCTTT. Encoded protein: CSARTGMNTEAFF.

This clonotype was counted ten times or more. The genes are TRBV7-8 and TRBJ2-7; no firm D call. Germline CDR1 and CDR2: SGHVS and FQNEAQ. V was shortened by 1 base and J by 1 base, with 8 bases between the two germline ends. The CDR3 totals 14 residues. The CDR3 DNA follows: TGTGCCAGCAGCTTAGGGGTTGATTCCTACGAGCAGTACTTC. Translating gives CASSLGVDSYEQYF.

This clonotype was seen many times. This chain connects TRBV12-3 or TRBV12-4 to TRBJ1-2; D unclear. V lost 3 bases, J lost 6 bases, and 8 bases lay in between. This CDR3 is 12 amino acids long. The CDR3: CASSFRPDGYTF. CDR3 nucleotides: TGTGCCAGCAGTTTCCGACCAGATGGCTACACCTTC.

Many counts were recorded for this clonotype. The V call is TRBV7-2, the J call TRBJ1-1; D is unresolved. Trimming cost V 1 base and J 3 bases, with 6 bases left between them. The length of the CDR3 is 13 residues. From germline, CDR1 is SGHTA and CDR2 FQGNSA. The CDR3 coding sequence is TGTGCCAGCAGCTTAGTCCGTGACACTGAAGCTTTCTTT. This translates into CASSLVRDTEAFF.

This clonotype was counted many times. The CDR3 nucleotides are TGTGCCAGCATCCTAATCCAGGGATCGGGAGAGCAGTACTTC. This encodes CASILIQGSGEQYF. This sequence joins TRBV6-2 or TRBV6-3 and TRBJ2-7; D is tentatively TRBD1 or TRBD2 (5 bases each). The length of the CDR3 is 14 residues. Germline CDR1 and CDR2: MNHEY and SVGEGT. V was cut by 7 bases and J by 7 bases, with 20 bases left in between.

This clonotype was seen repeatedly, ten times or more. The J gene is TRBJ1-5, the V gene TRBV3-1; D unresolved. The V gene's germline CDR1 is LGHDT and CDR2 YNNKEL (reference sequence). V lost 6 bases to trimming and J lost 7 bases, with 10 bases between them. The CDR3 is 12 residues long. This CDR3 reads CASSHGWQPQHF. The CDR3 coding sequence is TGTGCCAGCAGTCATGGGTGGCAGCCCCAGCATTTT.

This clonotype was observed many times. The V call is TRBV7-2, the J call TRBJ2-7; D possibly matches TRBD1 or TRBD2 (6 bases each). Germline values: CDR1 SGHTA, CDR2 FQGNSA. The CDR3 spans 16 residues. Trimming took off 6 bases at V and 0 bases at J, with 18 bases between the two ends. For the CDR3, the DNA is TGTGCCAGCAGACTTAGTCCCCCGGGGGCCTCCTACGAGCAGTACTTC. Protein sequence: CASRLSPPGASYEQYF.

This clonotype was seen repeatedly, ten times or more. This chain uses TRBV7-6 with TRBJ1-6; no clear D gene. This CDR3 is built from 13 residues. CDR1 is SGHVS and CDR2 is FNYEAQ in the germline V gene. V lost 5 bases, J lost 15 bases, and 17 bases lay in between. For the CDR3, the DNA is TGTGCCAGCAGCCCTGGAGATAAGCATCGCCTCCACTTT. Translated: CASSPGDKHRLHF.

Points on this clonotype: This clone may be a read error of a much larger clone one base away. The J gene is TRBJ2-5, the V gene TRBV12-3 or TRBV12-4; D uncertain. The length of the CDR3 is 13 residues. V was shortened by 3 bases and J by 4 bases, with 9 bases between the two germline ends. The CDR3 DNA reads TGTGCCAGCAGTTTTTCGGACCCAGAGACCCAGTACTTC. Encoded protein: CASSFSDPETQYF.

V is TRBV10-3 and J is TRBJ1-2, with D possibly matching TRBD1 (6 bases). Germline V CDR1 and CDR2: ENHRY, SYGVKD. The CDR3 has 13 amino acids. Trimming cost V 2 bases and J 8 bases, with 12 bases left between them. The CDR3 is CAISEGEGVGYTF. In DNA form, the CDR3 reads TGTGCCATCAGTGAGGGAGAGGGGGTCGGCTACACCTTC.

The chain is built from TRBV4-3 and TRBJ2-5; TRBD2 agrees at 10 bases. Germline CDR1 LGHNA, CDR2 YSLEER. The CDR3 runs 18 residues. With 0 bases clipped from V and 4 bases from J, the junction kept 11 bases outside the gene matches. CDR3 loop: CASSQDSSGRRLGETQYF. The CDR3 region has the DNA TGCGCCAGCAGCCAAGACTCTAGCGGGAGAAGATTGGGAGAGACCCAGTACTTC.

In its sample, this clonotype was seen many times. The rearrangement links TRBV4-3 to TRBJ1-2; D call uncertain. CDR1 is LGHNA, CDR2 YSLEER, per germline. The V end was cut by 1 base, the J end by 0 bases, with 12 bases between. This CDR3 spans 16 amino acids. The CDR3: CASSQVRFLANYGYTF. The CDR3 coding sequence is TGCGCCAGCAGCCAAGTGCGTTTTCTAGCTAACTATGGCTACACCTTC.

This clonotype was seen ten or more times. The chain joins TRBV5-1 to TRBJ2-3; the D is unclear. The length of the CDR3 is 14 residues. CDR1 SGHRS and CDR2 YFSETQ come from the germline V gene. The V end lost 0 bases, the J end lost 5 bases, and 10 bases lay between the germline ends. For the CDR3, the DNA is TGCGCCAGCAGCTTGGAAGGTGCTGGAGATACGCAGTATTTT. Translating gives CASSLEGAGDTQYF.

This clonotype was seen ten or more times. The chain uses TRBV5-1 and TRBJ2-7; D might be TRBD1 (6 bases). Germline V gene data show CDR1 as SGHRS and CDR2 as YFSETQ. This CDR3 is built from 11 residues. Trimming removed 4 bases at V and 6 bases at J, with 8 bases between. As DNA, the CDR3 is TGCGCCAGCAGCCAACAGGGCGAGCAGTACTTC. Its translation is CASSQQGEQYF.

This clonotype was seen a handful of times. This sequence joins TRBV19 and TRBJ2-6; 7 nucleotides line up with TRBD1. The CDR3 covers 17 residues. V lost 3 bases to trimming and J lost 0 bases; unmatched junction nucleotides: 5. Germline values: CDR1 LNHDA, CDR2 SQIVND (reference sequence). The CDR3 DNA is TGTGCCAGTAGTATCACAGGGGCCCGCTCTGGGGCCAACGTCCTGACTTTC. As protein: CASSITGARSGANVLTF. The full variable domain, in which reference TRBV19 and TRBJ2-6 provide the parts outside the CDR3, is DGGITQSPKYLFRKEGQNVTLSCEQNLNHDAMYWYRQDPGQGLRLIYYSQIVNDFQKGDIAEGYSVSREKKESFPLTVTSAQKNPTAFYLCASSITGARSGANVLTFGAGSRLTVL.

At least ten counts were recorded for this clonotype. The chain combines TRBV29-1 with TRBJ2-1; D perhaps matches TRBD1 (5 bases). Trimming stripped 4 bases from V and 4 bases from J, with 14 bases between. CDR1 is SQVTM and CDR2 is ANQGSEA in the germline V gene. CDR3 length equals 14 residues. The CDR3 reads CSVGTREIYNEQFF. The CDR3 nucleotides are TGCAGCGTTGGAACCAGGGAAATTTACAATGAGCAGTTCTTC.

This clonotype showed up many times. The chain is built from TRBV7-2 and TRBJ1-1; the D is unclear. V was cut by 7 bases and J by 0 bases, with 12 bases left in between. Per the germline V gene, CDR1 is SGHTA and CDR2 is FQGNSA. The CDR3 extends over 14 amino acids. CDR3 loop: CASIQNGMNTEAFF. The CDR3 region has the DNA TGTGCCAGCATCCAAAATGGGATGAACACTGAAGCTTTCTTT.